This TCR beta chain was documented in a study of shared clonotypes between healthy human individuals. Study information: A donor's plate count was three for CD4 naive and three for CD4 memory; CD8 naive had two and CD8 memory one.

The CDR3 length is 15 residues. The germline V gene has CDR1 SGHTA and CDR2 FQGTGA. J lost 1 base, V lost 5 bases, and 6 bases had no gene match. About this clone: Other DNA sequences in the sample encode the same CDR3.

The table came from immunoSEQ multiplex PCR; TCRdb's copy has only in-frame clones and leaves some out. The sample holds fewer than 3 million clones, about nine tenths seen once. J is TRBJ2-3 and V is TRBV7-3, with 7 positions matching TRBD2. Specimen: naive CD4+ T cells from PBMCs. The subset is: CD45RA+ positively selected. The sequence was collected from a man aged 18 to 29 in good health. Some clones in this sample may be carry-over from other donors' samples. Written as DNA, the CDR3 is TGTGCCAGCAGCCAAAGCGGGACGGGCACAGATACGCAGTATTTT. Amino acid sequence: CASSQSGTGTDTQYF.